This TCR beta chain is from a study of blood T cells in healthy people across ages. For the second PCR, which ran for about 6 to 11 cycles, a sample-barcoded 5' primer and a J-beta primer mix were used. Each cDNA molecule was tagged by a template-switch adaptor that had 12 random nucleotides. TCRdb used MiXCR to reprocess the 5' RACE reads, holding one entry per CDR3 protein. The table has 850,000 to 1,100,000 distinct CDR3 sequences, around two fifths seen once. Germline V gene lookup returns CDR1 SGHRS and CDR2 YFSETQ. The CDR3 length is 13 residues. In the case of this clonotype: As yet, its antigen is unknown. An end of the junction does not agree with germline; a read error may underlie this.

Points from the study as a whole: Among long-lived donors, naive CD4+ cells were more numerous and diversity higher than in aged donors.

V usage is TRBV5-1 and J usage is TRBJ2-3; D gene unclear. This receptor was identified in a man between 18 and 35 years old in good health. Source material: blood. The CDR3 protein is CVSSLQRTDTQYF. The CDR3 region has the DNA TGCGTCAGCAGCTTACAGCGCACAGATACGCAGTATTTT.